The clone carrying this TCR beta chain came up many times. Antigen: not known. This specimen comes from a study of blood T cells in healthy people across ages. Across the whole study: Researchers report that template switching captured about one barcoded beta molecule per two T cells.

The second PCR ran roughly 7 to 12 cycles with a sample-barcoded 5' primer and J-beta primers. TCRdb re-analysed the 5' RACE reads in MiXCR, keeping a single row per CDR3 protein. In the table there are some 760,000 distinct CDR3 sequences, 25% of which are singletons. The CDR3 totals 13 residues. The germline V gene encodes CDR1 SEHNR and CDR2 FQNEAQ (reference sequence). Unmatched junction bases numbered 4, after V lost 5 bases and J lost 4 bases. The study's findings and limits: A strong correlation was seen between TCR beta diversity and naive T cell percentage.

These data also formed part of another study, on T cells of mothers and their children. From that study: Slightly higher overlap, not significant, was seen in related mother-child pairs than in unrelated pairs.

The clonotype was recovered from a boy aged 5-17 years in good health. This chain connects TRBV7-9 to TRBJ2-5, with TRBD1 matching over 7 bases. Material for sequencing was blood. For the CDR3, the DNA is TGTGCCAGCAGCCCTCGGACAGGAGAGACCCAGTACTTC. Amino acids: CASSPRTGETQYF.